What follows describes a single T cell receptor (beta chain). Its specificity is unknown. Both peripheral blood and punch biopsies of lesional scalp skin were obtained from patients who had alopecia areata. RNA was extracted and reverse transcribed into cDNA as the sequencing template. The assay was immunoSEQ multiplex PCR, and TCRdb's table has in-frame clones only and misses some. The sample records over 100,000 clones, 49% being singletons. The data were taken from a study of CD8+ T cells in alopecia areata. Broader study findings: Compared with normal scalp, lesional scalp had higher clonality and more expanded CD8+ clones.

The clonotype comes from a human donor with alopecia areata. The sample was CD8+ T cells sorted from blood, taken at week 0.

CDR3 nucleotides: TGTGCCAGCAGCTCAGGACAGGGGGCATCCTACGAGCAGTACTTC. Translation gives CASSSGQGASYEQYF. The rearrangement uses TRBV9 and TRBJ2-7; 11 bases align to TRBD1. In germline, CDR1 is SGDLS, CDR2 YYNGEE. The CDR3 is made up of 15 amino acids. Trimming took 4 bases from V and 1 from J; bases not matched to a gene: 4.